Presented here are 11 T cell receptor beta chains from one specimen sequenced in a study of graft-versus-host responses after intestinal transplantation. Only in-frame clones appear in the TCRdb table, and some are missing; sequencing was by immunoSEQ multiplex PCR. This sample yields about 71,000 clones, of which approximately 96% are seen a single time; less than 0.65% belongs to the top ten. These TCRs' antigens remain unknown. The sequences come from unstimulated CD8+ T cells sorted from spleen or lymph node cells, collected before intestinal transplant. The receptors shown here come from a human donor who received an intestinal transplant.

The chain couples TRBV9 to TRBJ1-1; 7 nucleotides line up with TRBD1. Germline V lookup: CDR1 SGDLS, CDR2 YYNGEE. After removal of 3 bases from V and 3 bases from J, the junction contained 2 bases not matched to a gene. This CDR3 has 13 residues. CDR3 sequence (DNA): TGTGCCAGCAGCGGGCAGGGGGACACTGAAGCTTTCTTT. It encodes CASSGQGDTEAFF. Looking up the rest from reference TRBV9 and TRBJ1-1 gives the full variable domain: DSGVTQTPKHLITATGQRVTLRCSPRSGDLSVYWYQQSLDQGLQFLIQYYNGEERAKGNILERFSAQQFPDLHSELNLSSLELGDSALYFCASSGQGDTEAFFGQGTRLTVV.

The chain carries TRBV27 and TRBJ2-3; no definite D call. V was pared by 5 bases and J by 6 bases, with 9 bases between. The germline CDR1 and CDR2 sequences are MNHEY and SMNVEV (reference sequence). The length of the CDR3 is 12 residues. This chain's CDR3 is CASSPPSDTQYF. The DNA for the CDR3 is TGTGCCAGCAGTCCCCCGAGTGATACGCAGTATTTT.

The chain carries TRBV19 and TRBJ2-2, with D tentatively TRBD1 (5 bases). The CDR3 is 14 amino acids. The germline V gene has CDR1 LNHDA and CDR2 SQIVND (reference sequence). The germline V and J ends were trimmed by 7 bases and 1 base, with 10 bases remaining between them. CDR3 amino acids: CASTDRMNTGELFF. CDR3 in DNA: TGTGCCAGTACCGACAGAATGAACACCGGGGAGCTGTTTTTT.

CDR3 coding DNA: TGTGCCAGCAGCCCCGGAGCAACTAATGAAAAACTGTTTTTT. Its translation is CASSPGATNEKLFF. V usage is TRBV25-1 and J usage is TRBJ1-4; D is unresolved. The V end lost 6 bases, the J end lost 0 bases, and 8 bases lay between the germline ends. CDR1 is MGHDK, CDR2 SYGVNS, per germline. The CDR3 extends over 14 amino acids.

This sequence joins TRBV9 and TRBJ2-3, with TRBD2 matching over 13 bases. Looked up from germline, CDR1 is SGDLS and CDR2 is YYNGEE. The length of the CDR3 is 20 residues. The V segment lost 3 bases and the J segment 4 bases; nucleotides outside the gene matches: 17. Here the CDR3 DNA reads TGTGCCAGCAGCGCCCCGTCACTAGCGGGAGGGGCCCTCGAGGCAGATACGCAGTATTTT. Translation gives CASSAPSLAGGALEADTQYF.

The rearrangement links TRBV13 to TRBJ2-1; no firm D call. Germline-derived CDR1 and CDR2 are PRHDT and FYEKMQ (reference sequence). Trimming took 3 bases from V and 7 from J, leaving 16 bases between them. CDR3 length equals 15 residues. CDR3 in amino acids: CASSFLAGPRNEQFF. CDR3 nucleotide sequence: TGTGCCAGCAGCTTTTTGGCCGGGCCTCGGAATGAGCAGTTCTTC.

The chain joins TRBV6-5 to TRBJ2-7, with D maybe TRBD1 (6 bases). The V gene lost 2 bases and the J gene lost 1 base, with 15 bases spanning the gap. The germline gives CDR1 MNHEY, CDR2 SVGAGI. The CDR3 runs 16 residues. The CDR3 is CASSYGMGDKSYEQYF. CDR3 nucleotide sequence: TGTGCCAGCAGTTACGGTATGGGGGACAAGTCCTACGAGCAGTACTTC.

The chain combines TRBV5-5 with TRBJ2-1, with 9 nucleotides matching TRBD2. The CDR3 has 15 residues. The junction had 6 bases not matched to a gene; V was cut back by 1 base and J by 7 bases. From germline, CDR1 is SGHKS and CDR2 YYEKEE (reference sequence). The CDR3 loop is CASSLPAGGRNEQFF. The CDR3 DNA follows: TGTGCCAGCAGCTTGCCAGCGGGAGGACGGAATGAGCAGTTCTTC.

This clone was observed a single time. The V call is TRBV18, the J call TRBJ2-7, with D hard to call. Trimming removed 1 base from V and 3 bases from J, with 1 base in between. CDR1 and CDR2 from the germline V gene are KGHSH and LQKENI. This CDR3 contains 11 residues. The CDR3 here is CASSPHYEQYF. In DNA form, the CDR3 reads TGTGCCAGCTCACCACACTACGAGCAGTACTTC.

This clone has a single count. The rearrangement links TRBV7-7 to TRBJ2-5; 9 bases are shared with TRBD1. The V gene end was trimmed by 5 bases and the J gene end by 5 bases; junction bases not matched to a gene: 9. The CDR3 spans 15 residues. The germline gives CDR1 SSHAT, CDR2 FNYEAQ (reference sequence). CDR3 DNA sequence: TGTGCCAGCAGCGATACAGGGGGCGCCGGGGAGACCCAGTACTTC. Amino acid sequence: CASSDTGGAGETQYF. The variable domain in full, completed from reference TRBV7-7 and TRBJ2-5, reads GAGVSQSPRYKVTKRGQDVTLRCDPISSHATLYWYQQALGQGPEFLTYFNYEAQPDKSGLPSDRFSAERPEGSISTLTIQRTEQRDSAMYRCASSDTGGAGETQYFGPGTRLLVL.

This rearrangement joins TRBV4-1 to TRBJ2-3; D perhaps matches TRBD2 (6 bases). Germline CDR1 MGHRA, CDR2 YSYEKL. The CDR3 sequence is 19 residues long. The germline V and J ends were trimmed by 1 base and 4 bases, with 24 bases remaining between them. The CDR3 DNA sequence: TGCGCCAGCAGCCAAGCGGGGGTAGTCGGGAGTCTTTGGTCAGATACGCAGTATTTT. Its protein is CASSQAGVVGSLWSDTQYF.